This TCR beta chain was recovered during a study of T cells after yellow fever vaccination. This clonotype has a handful of counts. The germline CDR1 and CDR2 sequences are SGHRS and YFSETQ. Unmatched junction bases numbered 18, after V lost 5 bases and J lost 2 bases. The CDR3 spans 18 residues. TCRdb analysed the 5' RACE reads with MiXCR anew, one entry per CDR3 protein. The sample contains 150,000 to 200,000 distinct CDR3 sequences, roughly 6.2% of which appear only once. This specimen was CD4+ T cells sorted from PBMCs, taken on the day of the first yellow fever vaccination. The V gene is TRBV5-1, the J gene TRBJ2-5; 7 bases are a match to TRBD2. The receptor was derived from a young man who received the YFV17D yellow fever vaccine. CDR3 coding DNA: TGCGCCAGCAGTTATGGCGTCGAAAGCGGGGTCTCTCAAGAGACCCAGTACTTC. Its protein product is CASSYGVESGVSQETQYF. Supplemented by reference TRBV5-1 and TRBJ2-5, the full variable domain reads KAGVTQTPRYLIKTRGQQVTLSCSPISGHRSVSWYQQTPGQGLQFLFEYFSETQRNKGNFPGRFSGRQFSNSRSEMNVSTLELGDSALYLCASSYGVESGVSQETQYFGPGTRLLVL.